Shown below are 10 T cell receptor beta chains from a single sample sequenced in a study of cytomegalovirus exposure and HLA in healthy donors. The study ran its PCR with 60 Vbeta and 13 Jbeta primers. Using immunoSEQ multiplex PCR, the repertoire was profiled, and TCRdb retains in-frame clones only, with some absent. This table holds about 80,000 clones, roughly 69% found once. Source material: PBMCs. The receptors were gathered from a woman aged 45 to 65 in good health and CMV-seropositive.

A few counts support this clone. The chain carries TRBV10-3 and TRBJ1-2; D uncertain. Trimming stripped 11 bases from V and 7 bases from J, with 20 bases between. This CDR3 contains 13 residues. CDR1 is ENHRY, CDR2 SYGVKD, per germline. CDR3 nucleotides: TGTGCCTCCAAACGATCCTTACCCGGTGGCTACACCTTC. The encoded protein is CASKRSLPGGYTF.

On this clone itself: The missing conserved phenylalanine or tryptophan at the end of this CDR3 makes a read error likely. This chain uses TRBV11-2 with TRBJ1-6; D may be TRBD1 (5 bases). CDR1 and CDR2 (germline): SGHAT, FQNNGV. There are 15 residues in the CDR3. V dropped 3 bases and J dropped 5 bases, with 11 bases sitting between them. The CDR3 reads CASSFTDRDNSPLHL. CDR3 DNA sequence: TGTGCCAGCAGCTTCACCGACAGAGATAATTCACCCCTCCACCTT.

The genes are TRBV16 and TRBJ1-2, with D unresolved. The V gene's germline CDR1 is KGHSY and CDR2 FQNENV. There are 13 residues in the CDR3. The ends were cut back, 0 bases at V and 8 bases at J, with 10 bases in the middle. CDR3 DNA sequence: TGTGCCAGCAGCCAATCAACGGTTTACGGCTACACCTTC. Its translation is CASSQSTVYGYTF.

V and J are TRBV7-9 and TRBJ2-7; TRBD1 matches at 10 bases. After removal of 0 bases from V and 1 base from J, the junction contained 9 bases not matched to a gene. The CDR3 runs to 18 residues. The germline V gene encodes CDR1 SEHNR and CDR2 FQNEAQ (reference sequence). CDR3 nucleotide sequence: TGTGCCAGCAGCTTAGCTGGTTATAGGGGACAGGGGTCCTACGAGCAGTACTTC. Amino acid sequence: CASSLAGYRGQGSYEQYF.

The chain is built from TRBV30 and TRBJ1-1; 8 bases map to TRBD1. This CDR3 is built from 13 residues. Germline CDR1 reads GTSNPN; CDR2 reads SVGIG (reference sequence). V trimming: 3 bases; J trimming: 6 bases; junction bases outside the gene matches: 6. The CDR3 spells CAWSTRGQAEAFF. The CDR3 nucleotides read TGTGCCTGGAGCACTCGGGGACAGGCTGAAGCTTTCTTT.

The genes are TRBV30 and TRBJ2-2, with 8 bases matching TRBD1. The V segment lost 2 bases and the J segment 7 bases; nucleotides outside the gene matches: 3. Germline CDR1 reads GTSNPN; CDR2 reads SVGIG (reference sequence). There are 13 residues in the CDR3. The CDR3 sequence is CAWSTQGDGELFF. CDR3 bases: TGTGCCTGGAGTACACAGGGGGACGGGGAGCTGTTTTTT.

V is TRBV4-2 and J is TRBJ2-1; TRBD2 might be the D (6 bases). V was cut by 4 bases and J by 2 bases, with 18 bases left in between. The CDR3 loop spans 17 amino acids. Germline lookup yields CDR1 LGHNA and CDR2 YNFKEQ. In DNA, the CDR3 is TGTGCCAGCAGCCCTCGGGACTCTCGTAGGACCTACAATGAGCAGTTCTTC. Translated, it gives CASSPRDSRRTYNEQFF.

This chain links TRBV19 with TRBJ1-4; D perhaps matches TRBD1 (5 bases). Germline-derived CDR1 and CDR2 are LNHDA and SQIVND (reference sequence). The germline V and J ends were trimmed by 5 bases and 6 bases, with 13 bases remaining between them. The CDR3 loop spans 14 amino acids. DNA for the CDR3: TGTGCCAGTAGTGGGGGAGGAGCCTATGAAAAACTGTTTTTT. It is translated as CASSGGGAYEKLFF.

This chain uses TRBV6-5 with TRBJ1-1, with TRBD1 matching over 10 bases. CDR1 is MNHEY and CDR2 is SVGAGI in the germline V gene. J gave up 5 bases and V 6 bases, and 6 bases lay outside the gene matches. This CDR3 contains 14 residues. Here the CDR3 DNA reads TGTGCCAGCAGCGACAGGGGGCGGTGGACTGAAGCTTTCTTT. Amino acid sequence: CASSDRGRWTEAFF.

This chain joins TRBV7-9 and TRBJ1-4; TRBD1 matches 7 bases. Trimming at V came to 1 base and at J to 6 bases, leaving 8 bases not matched to a gene. The CDR3 loop spans 16 amino acids. In germline, CDR1 is SEHNR, CDR2 FQNEAQ (reference sequence). CDR3 sequence reads: CASSLVGSGTDEKLFF. The CDR3, as DNA: TGTGCCAGCAGCTTAGTAGGGTCCGGGACAGATGAAAAACTGTTTTTT.